This T cell receptor (beta chain) was recorded in a study of T cells in Graves' hyperthyroidism and ophthalmopathy. CDR3 length equals 14 residues. Per the germline V gene, CDR1 is MDHEN and CDR2 is SYDVKM. V was shortened by 7 bases and J by 10 bases, with 17 bases between the two germline ends. Amplification of TCR beta CDR3 regions used RNA as the template. The primer set for the first-round RT-PCR of the TCR CDR3 was HTBI. One entry per CDR3 protein, called by TCRdb with MiXCR from the multiplex PCR reads. The table includes 250,000 to 350,000 distinct CDR3 sequences, approximately 15% detected once. Isolation of PBMCs was performed on about 10 ml fresh peripheral blood.

The receptor was derived from a man aged 30 to 39 with Graves' hyperthyroidism. Material: blood. The V gene is TRBV28, the J gene TRBJ1-6; D is possibly TRBD1 (5 bases). This CDR3 is CASTWGPGRSPLHF. The DNA for the CDR3 is TGTGCCAGCACCTGGGGACCAGGGAGATCACCCCTCCACTTT.